This T cell receptor beta chain appears in the sequencing data of a study of blood T cell repertoires in COVID-19. Study background: Both acute and convalescent COVID-19 samples were obtained from the United States, Italy and Spain. The analysed material was cDNA or gDNA that came from T cells, B-cell-depleted T cells, or PBMCs.

Per germline, CDR1 SGDLS and CDR2 YYNGEE. This CDR3 comprises 15 residues. V was pared by 3 bases and J by 0 bases, with 3 bases of the junction left unmatched. The authors' processing: For nucleated cells, counts were estimated from reference gene primer amplification. Here immunoSEQ multiplex PCR was the method, and the copy in TCRdb shows in-frame clones only, minus some. The V and J calls and clone size come from that table; D and trimming were worked out from the DNA. The table shows 60,000 to 65,000 clones, with around 82% occurring only once. Seattle researchers signed up patients amid active infection and tracked them longitudinally.

The origin of this receptor is a man between 60 and 75 years old with COVID-19, enrolled during active disease. The specimen was peripheral blood. The chain couples TRBV9 to TRBJ2-3; 8 bases line up with TRBD2. CDR3 nucleotides: TGTGCCAGCAGCGCGTGGACTAGCAGCACAGATACGCAGTATTTT. Translation: CASSAWTSSTDTQYF.